A single sample is the source of the 22 T cell receptor beta chains below, sequenced in a study of T cells in Graves' hyperthyroidism and ophthalmopathy. TCR beta CDR3 regions were amplified from RNA. Carried out on the TCR CDR3, a first-round RT-PCR used the HTBI primer set. TCRdb reanalysed the multiplex PCR reads using MiXCR and keeps one entry per CDR3 protein. The sample lists approximately 640,000 distinct CDR3 sequences; about 45% were seen once. The sample was peripheral blood or thyroid tissue (not recorded which). The receptor source for this set is an adult man with Graves' disease, either hyperthyroidism or ophthalmopathy (not recorded which).

The V and J genes are TRBV10-3 and TRBJ1-2; weak D call: TRBD1 (6 bases). V dropped 6 bases and J dropped 2 bases, with 10 bases sitting between them. CDR1 and CDR2 (germline): ENHRY, SYGVKD. The CDR3 consists of 13 residues. CDR3 bases: TGTGCCATCAGCGCCGGGACAAACTATGGCTACACCTTC. Its protein is CAISAGTNYGYTF.

This clonotype appeared once. The genes are TRBV29-1 and TRBJ1-6; 8 bases line up with TRBD1. The CDR3 runs 14 residues. CDR1 SQVTM and CDR2 ANQGSEA come from the germline V gene. Trimming cost V 6 bases and J 4 bases; bases outside gene matches: 5. This chain's CDR3 is CSVARQGYNSPLHF. As DNA, the CDR3 is TGCAGCGTGGCAAGACAGGGGTATAATTCACCCCTCCACTTT.

The sample holds a few counts of this clonotype. This chain connects TRBV12-3 or TRBV12-4 to TRBJ1-2; 9 nucleotides match TRBD1. V shed 5 bases, J shed 5 bases, and the junction held 15 bases outside the gene matches. This CDR3 is built from 17 residues. The CDR3 reads CASSEIGWDRETYGYTF. The CDR3 bases are TGTGCCAGCAGTGAAATTGGGTGGGACAGGGAGACTTATGGCTACACCTTC.

The sample holds many counts of this clonotype. The chain recombines TRBV7-8 with TRBJ1-1; D is undetermined. Trimming shortened V by 2 bases and J by 9 bases, and 7 bases separated the two germline ends. The CDR3 runs 11 residues. The germline CDR1 and CDR2 sequences are SGHVS and FQNEAQ. The CDR3 nucleotides read TGTGCCAGCAGCTTAAAGCAGCAAGCTTTCTTT. Its protein is CASSLKQQAFF. Using reference TRBV7-8 and TRBJ1-1 for the parts outside the CDR3, the full variable domain is GAGVSQSPRYKVAKRGQDVALRCDPISGHVSLFWYQQALGQGPEFLTYFQNEAQLDKSGLPSDRFFAERPEGSVSTLKIQRTQQEDSAVYLCASSLKQQAFFGQGTRLTVV.

The J gene is TRBJ1-2, the V gene TRBV5-5; possibly TRBD1 for D (5 bases). In germline, CDR1 is SGHKS, CDR2 YYEKEE (reference sequence). Trimming cost V 0 bases and J 3 bases, with 15 bases left between them. This CDR3 is 16 amino acids long. Written as DNA, the CDR3 is TGTGCCAGCAGCTTGGAGTCAGGGAATTACTACTATGGCTACACCTTC. Its translation is CASSLESGNYYYGYTF.

This clonotype turned up a few times. The chain uses TRBV6-5 and TRBJ1-5, with a possible D match to TRBD1 (5 bases). Germline CDR1 MNHEY, CDR2 SVGAGI. V shed 6 bases and J shed 11 bases, with 20 bases lying between them. This CDR3 region has 14 residues. This CDR3 is CASSYTGESWAQHF. DNA of the CDR3: TGTGCCAGCAGCTATACAGGTGAATCATGGGCCCAGCATTTT.

This chain joins TRBV2 and TRBJ2-2; 10 nucleotides align to TRBD1. Trimming at V came to 3 bases and at J to 4 bases, leaving 5 bases not matched to a gene. This CDR3 has 16 amino acids. Germline CDR1 is SNHLY and CDR2 is FYNNEI. Here the CDR3 reads CASSETGGAGTGELFF. The CDR3 DNA follows: TGTGCCAGCAGTGAGACAGGGGGCGCCGGCACCGGGGAGCTGTTTTTT.

The table lists this clonotype with many counts. The V and J genes are TRBV7-6 and TRBJ2-5; the match to TRBD2 covers 8 bases. Germline CDR1 SGHVS, CDR2 FNYEAQ. Trimming at V came to 2 bases and at J to 1 base, leaving 3 bases not matched to a gene. The CDR3 covers 15 residues. The DNA for the CDR3 is TGTGCCAGCAGCTTACTAGCGGGCAGCCAAGAGACCCAGTACTTC. Protein product: CASSLLAGSQETQYF.

The table lists this clonotype with a few counts. This chain joins TRBV14 and TRBJ2-5; the D is unclear. V was shortened by 0 bases and J by 0 bases, with 5 bases between the two germline ends. The CDR3 has 14 amino acids. Germline CDR1 reads SGHDN; CDR2 reads FVKESK. The CDR3 here is CASSQDPNQETQYF. The CDR3, as DNA: TGTGCCAGCAGCCAAGATCCTAACCAAGAGACCCAGTACTTC.

This clonotype has just one count. The rearrangement joins TRBV2 to TRBJ1-4; D may be TRBD1 (6 bases). Germline V gene sequence: CDR1 SNHLY, CDR2 FYNNEI. V was cut by 4 bases and J by 11 bases, with 11 bases left in between. The CDR3 loop spans 12 amino acids. CDR3 amino acids: CASSGPGAKLFF. In DNA, the CDR3 is TGTGCCAGCAGTGGACCGGGGGCGAAACTGTTTTTT. Filled out from reference TRBV2 and TRBJ1-4, the complete variable domain reads EPEVTQTPSHQVTQMGQEVILRCVPISNHLYFYWYRQILGQKVEFLVSFYNNEISEKSEIFDDQFSVERPDGSNFTLKIRSTKLEDSAMYFCASSGPGAKLFFGSGTQLSVL.

This clonotype was detected a few times. The V call is TRBV7-3, the J call TRBJ2-2, with TRBD1 identical over 11 bases. The CDR3 is 15 amino acids. Germline lookup yields CDR1 SGHTA and CDR2 FQGTGA. V was pared by 5 bases and J by 4 bases, with 3 bases of the junction left unmatched. For the CDR3, the DNA is TGTGCCAGCAGCAAGGGACAGGGGGTCACCGGGGAGCTGTTTTTT. Protein: CASSKGQGVTGELFF.

This clonotype has a handful of counts. This rearrangement joins TRBV29-1 to TRBJ1-1; D call uncertain. The CDR3 covers 15 residues. Germline lookup yields CDR1 SQVTM and CDR2 ANQGSEA. Trimming stripped 2 bases from V and 1 base from J, with 14 bases between. The CDR3 is CSVEIYLAGNTEAFF. In DNA form, the CDR3 reads TGCAGCGTTGAAATCTATTTAGCGGGGAACACTGAAGCTTTCTTT. Supplemented by reference TRBV29-1 and TRBJ1-1, the full variable domain reads SAVISQKPSRDICQRGTSLTIQCQVDSQVTMMFWYRQQPGQSLTLIATANQGSEATYESGFVIDKFPISRPNLTFSTLTVSNMSPEDSSIYLCSVEIYLAGNTEAFFGQGTRLTVV.

This clonotype was counted ten times or more. The chain joins TRBV10-3 to TRBJ1-4; D is undetermined. The CDR3 runs 14 residues. Looked up from germline, CDR1 is ENHRY and CDR2 is SYGVKD. V was clipped by 4 bases and J by 0 bases, with 6 bases between them. The CDR3 DNA follows: TGTGCCATCAGTGTTCAGGCAACTAATGAAAAACTGTTTTTT. Translating gives CAISVQATNEKLFF.

With respect to this clonotype: This may stem from a read error, because a much larger clone lies one nucleotide away. The gene calls are TRBV9 and TRBJ2-2, with 8 bases lining up with TRBD2. V lost 4 bases to trimming and J lost 2 bases; unmatched junction nucleotides: 7. Germline CDR1 and CDR2: SGDLS and YYNGEE. This CDR3 is built from 16 residues. The CDR3 DNA is TGTGCCAGCAGCACACGAGCGGGGGCTAACACCGGGGAGCTGTTTTTT. Its protein product is CASSTRAGANTGELFF.

In the case of this clonotype: Given a much more abundant clone one base away, this may be a read error. This chain links TRBV6-5 with TRBJ1-5; no clear D gene. The germline CDR1 and CDR2 sequences are MNHEY and SVGAGI. This CDR3 comprises 12 residues. The chain's CDR3 is CASSYYSGPADF. CDR3 nucleotides: TGTGCCAGCAGTTACTACAGCGGACCCGCGGATTTT.

This clonotype was recorded a few times. One end of the junction does not line up with germline, which may come from a read error. V usage is TRBV24-1 and J usage is TRBJ1-2, with a tentative D call TRBD1 (6 bases). The length of the CDR3 is 16 residues. The germline gives CDR1 KGHDR, CDR2 SFDVKD. The CDR3 sequence is CASSYSGQNGIYGYTF. CDR3 nucleotides: TGTGCCAGCAGTTACTCAGGACAGAATGGAATTTATGGCTACACCTTC.

The chain couples TRBV2 to TRBJ2-2, with 13 bases aligning to TRBD2. The trim removed 7 bases at V and 4 bases at J, leaving 3 bases unmatched. CDR3 length: 15 amino acids. Germline V gene data show CDR1 as SNHLY and CDR2 as FYNNEI. The DNA for the CDR3 is TGTGCCAGCAAACTAGCGGGAGGGCCCACCGGGGAGCTGTTTTTT. It is translated as CASKLAGGPTGELFF.

This clonotype was counted once. This chain joins TRBV10-3 and TRBJ1-6; no reliable D call. V gave up 7 bases and J gave up 11 bases, with 9 bases separating them. This CDR3 has 11 amino acids. Germline V gives CDR1 ENHRY, CDR2 SYGVKD. CDR3 DNA sequence: TGTGCCATCAAGGGCGGGGCACCCCTCCACTTT. Its translation is CAIKGGAPLHF.

The J gene is TRBJ1-4, the V gene TRBV6-1, with D hard to call. Germline V CDR1 and CDR2: MNHNS, SASEGT. This CDR3 comprises 16 residues. V was trimmed by 0 bases and J by 6 bases, leaving 14 bases between them. The CDR3 DNA is TGTGCCAGCAGTGAAGCCATCGTAGTAGGTTATGAAAAACTGTTTTTT. It codes for CASSEAIVVGYEKLFF.

This clonotype was counted between two and nine times. This rearrangement joins TRBV14 to TRBJ1-3; D ambiguous. V lost 4 bases, J lost 4 bases, and 17 bases lay in between. The germline V gene encodes CDR1 SGHDN and CDR2 FVKESK. The CDR3 is 16 amino acids. The CDR3 loop is CASSRQVVGSGNTIYF. CDR3 nucleotide sequence: TGTGCCAGCAGCCGCCAGGTCGTGGGGTCGGGAAACACCATATATTTT.

This clonotype was detected a few times. V gene TRBV7-8 combines with J gene TRBJ2-7, with unresolved D. Germline CDR1 reads SGHVS; CDR2 reads FQNEAQ. V dropped 5 bases and J dropped 5 bases, with 7 bases sitting between them. This CDR3 is built from 11 residues. The CDR3 coding sequence is TGTGCCAGCAGCCAGTACAACGAGCAGTACTTC. Its translation: CASSQYNEQYF.

This clonotype was seen repeatedly, ten times or more. The V call is TRBV15, the J call TRBJ1-6; 8 nucleotides line up with TRBD1. Germline CDR1 reads LNHNV; CDR2 reads YYDKDF (reference sequence). Trimming removed 0 bases from V and 13 bases from J; junction bases left unmatched: 8. The CDR3 runs to 15 residues. CDR3 bases: TGTGCCACCAGCAGAGATCAGGGGGCTATAAGTCCCCTCCACTTT. It is translated as CATSRDQGAISPLHF.